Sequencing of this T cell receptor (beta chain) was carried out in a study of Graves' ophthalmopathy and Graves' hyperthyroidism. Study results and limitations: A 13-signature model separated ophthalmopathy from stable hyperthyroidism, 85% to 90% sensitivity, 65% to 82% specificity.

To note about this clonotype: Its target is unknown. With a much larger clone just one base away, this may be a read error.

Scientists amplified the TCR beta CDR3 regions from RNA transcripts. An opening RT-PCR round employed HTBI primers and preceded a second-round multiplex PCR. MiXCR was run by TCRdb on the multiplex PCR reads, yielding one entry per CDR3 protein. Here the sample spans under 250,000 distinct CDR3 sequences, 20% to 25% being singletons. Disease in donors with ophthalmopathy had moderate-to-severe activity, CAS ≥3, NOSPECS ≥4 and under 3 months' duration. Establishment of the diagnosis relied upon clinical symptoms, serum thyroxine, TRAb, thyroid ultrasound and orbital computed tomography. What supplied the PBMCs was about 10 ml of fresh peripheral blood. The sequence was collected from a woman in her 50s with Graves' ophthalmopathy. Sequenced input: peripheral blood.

Written as DNA, the CDR3 is TGTGCCAGCAGCCGGTCCGGGACTAGCGGGATCTGCGAGCAGTACTTC. It codes for CASSRSGTSGICEQYF. The chain is built from TRBV3-1 and TRBJ2-7; 13 bases fit TRBD2. There are 16 residues in the CDR3. CDR1 and CDR2 (germline): LGHDT, YNNKEL (reference sequence). The J segment lost 6 bases and the V segment lost 4 bases, leaving 9 bases of the junction unmatched.